Reported below is one T cell receptor beta chain. Germline is not matched at one junction end, which may reflect a read error. The data originate from a study of blood T cell repertoires in COVID-19. Study context: Whether acute or convalescent, the COVID-19 samples came from the United States, Italy and Spain. The cDNA or gDNA used as material had been derived from T cells, B-cell-depleted T cells, or PBMCs.

Germline loops: CDR1 SGHDN, CDR2 FVKESK. This CDR3 has 15 amino acids. In the original workflow: Quantification of nucleated cells was approximated via reference gene primer amplification. Only in-frame clones appear in the TCRdb table, and some are missing; sequencing was by immunoSEQ multiplex PCR. That table gives V, J and clone size, and the DNA gave D and trimming. The sample consists of approximately 110,000 clones, 65% to 80% of them appearing once. Source material: peripheral blood. The TCR comes from an older man with active or convalescent COVID-19. The rearrangement links TRBV14 to TRBJ1-2; TRBD1 matches at 8 bases. CDR3 nucleotides: TGTGCCAGCAGTCAAGCGGGGGACAGGAACTATGGCTACACCTTC. It translates to CASSQAGDRNYGYTF.